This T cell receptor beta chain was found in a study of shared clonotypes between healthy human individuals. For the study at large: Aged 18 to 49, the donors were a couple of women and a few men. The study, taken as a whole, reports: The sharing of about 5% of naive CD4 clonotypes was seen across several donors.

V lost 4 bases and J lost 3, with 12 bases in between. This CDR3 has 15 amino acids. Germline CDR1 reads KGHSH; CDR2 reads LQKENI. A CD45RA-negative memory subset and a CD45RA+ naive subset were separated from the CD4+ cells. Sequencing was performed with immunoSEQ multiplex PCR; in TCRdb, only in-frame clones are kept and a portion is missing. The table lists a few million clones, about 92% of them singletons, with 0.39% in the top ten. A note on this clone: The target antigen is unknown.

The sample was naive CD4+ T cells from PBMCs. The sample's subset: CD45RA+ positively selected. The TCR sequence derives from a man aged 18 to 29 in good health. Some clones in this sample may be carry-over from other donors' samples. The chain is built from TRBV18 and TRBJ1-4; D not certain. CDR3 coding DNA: TGTGCCAGCTCACTGGGGAGGACGGCTAATGAAAAACTGTTTTTT. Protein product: CASSLGRTANEKLFF.